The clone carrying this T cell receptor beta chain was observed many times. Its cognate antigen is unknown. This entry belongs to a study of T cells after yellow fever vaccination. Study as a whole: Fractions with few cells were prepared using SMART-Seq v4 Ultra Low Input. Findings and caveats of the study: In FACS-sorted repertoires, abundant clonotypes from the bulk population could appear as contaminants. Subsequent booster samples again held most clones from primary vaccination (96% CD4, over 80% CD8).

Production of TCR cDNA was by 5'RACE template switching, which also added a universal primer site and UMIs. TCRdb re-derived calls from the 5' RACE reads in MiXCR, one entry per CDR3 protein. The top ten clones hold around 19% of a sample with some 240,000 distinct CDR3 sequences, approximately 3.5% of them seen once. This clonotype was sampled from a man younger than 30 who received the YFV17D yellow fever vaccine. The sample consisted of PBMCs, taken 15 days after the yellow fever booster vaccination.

In nucleotides, the CDR3 is TGCAGTGCTAGGGGACTTCTCTCCTACGAGCAGTACTTC. It yields the protein CSARGLLSYEQYF. J is TRBJ2-7 and V is TRBV20-1, with D perhaps TRBD2 (6 bases). Germline V lookup: CDR1 DFQATT, CDR2 SNEGSKA (reference sequence). The CDR3 contains 13 residues. With 3 bases removed from V and 0 bases from J, the gap between germline ends came to 9 bases.